The 4 T cell receptor beta chains reported below all come from one sample, sequenced in a study of T cells in Graves' hyperthyroidism and ophthalmopathy. It was RNA transcripts that yielded the amplified TCR beta CDR3 regions. First-round RT-PCR targeting the TCR CDR3 was performed with the HTBI primer set. Each CDR3 protein gets one entry after TCRdb re-called the multiplex PCR reads with MiXCR. The table includes more than 500,000 distinct CDR3 sequences, around 43% detected once. Sequenced input: peripheral blood or thyroid tissue (not recorded which). These receptor sequences come from an adult woman with Graves' disease, either hyperthyroidism or ophthalmopathy (not recorded which).

This clonotype was seen ten or more times. The chain recombines TRBV20-1 with TRBJ2-2; maybe TRBD2 (5 bases). V was shortened by 3 bases and J by 3 bases, with 8 bases between the two germline ends. The CDR3 runs 13 residues. Per the germline V gene, CDR1 is DFQATT and CDR2 is SNEGSKA (reference sequence). CDR3 sequence reads: CSASRADTGELFF. The CDR3 nucleotides read TGCAGTGCTAGTCGAGCGGACACCGGGGAGCTGTTTTTT.

This clonotype showed up just a few times. The chain's CDR3 is CASSQQGRGIYGYTF. The CDR3 nucleotides read TGCGCCAGCAGCCAACAGGGTCGCGGGATCTATGGCTACACCTTC. The chain joins TRBV4-1 to TRBJ1-2; D perhaps matches TRBD1 (5 bases). The length of the CDR3 is 15 residues. CDR1 is MGHRA, CDR2 YSYEKL, per germline. Trimming removed 2 bases at V and 4 bases at J, with 14 bases between.

The V and J genes are TRBV7-3 and TRBJ2-2, with a tentative D call TRBD2 (6 bases). The CDR3 is 13 residues long. Germline CDR1 SGHTA, CDR2 FQGTGA. Trimming stripped 5 bases from V and 7 bases from J, with 11 bases between. This chain's CDR3 is CASSLGTDGELFF. CDR3 nucleotide sequence: TGTGCCAGCAGCCTGGGGACTGACGGGGAGCTGTTTTTT.

J is TRBJ1-3 and V is TRBV29-1; D might be TRBD1 (6 bases). V was clipped by 8 bases and J by 4 bases, with 15 bases between them. This CDR3 region has 13 residues. CDR1 is SQVTM, CDR2 ANQGSEA, per germline. CDR3 sequence: CSPYREPGNTIYF. CDR3 sequence (DNA): TGCAGCCCCTACAGGGAACCCGGAAACACCATATATTTT.